This TCR beta chain emerged from a study of cytomegalovirus exposure and HLA in healthy donors. Remarks on this clone: No antigen is known for it.

General study findings and limits: The study recorded over 150 TCR beta chains that were cytomegalovirus-associated.

Produced via immunoSEQ multiplex PCR; TCRdb's table is partial and in-frame only. The table shows 70,000 or so clones, with about 94% occurring only once. The CDR3 is 16 residues long. The germline V gene encodes CDR1 SGDLS and CDR2 YYNGEE. V lost 0 bases to trimming and J lost 3 bases; unmatched junction nucleotides: 6. The specimen sequenced was PBMCs. The chain uses TRBV9 and TRBJ2-4, with 7 bases aligning to TRBD2. This clonotype was sampled from a woman in her late teens or twenties in good health and CMV-seronegative. The CDR3 protein is CASSVGQAGNKNIQYF. CDR3 DNA sequence: TGTGCCAGCAGCGTAGGTCAAGCGGGGAACAAAAACATTCAGTACTTC.